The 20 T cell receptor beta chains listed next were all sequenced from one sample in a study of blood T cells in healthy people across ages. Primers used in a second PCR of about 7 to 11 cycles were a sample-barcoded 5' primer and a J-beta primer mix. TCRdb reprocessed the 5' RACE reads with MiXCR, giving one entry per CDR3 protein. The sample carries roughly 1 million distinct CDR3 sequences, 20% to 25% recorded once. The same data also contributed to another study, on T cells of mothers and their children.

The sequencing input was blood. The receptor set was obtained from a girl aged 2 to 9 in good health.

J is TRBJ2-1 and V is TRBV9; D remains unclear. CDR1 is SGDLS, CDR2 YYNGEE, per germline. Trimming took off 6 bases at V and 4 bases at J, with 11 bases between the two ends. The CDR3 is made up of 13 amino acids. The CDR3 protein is CASNAGRYNEQFF. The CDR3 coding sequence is TGTGCCAGCAATGCAGGACGTTACAATGAGCAGTTCTTC.

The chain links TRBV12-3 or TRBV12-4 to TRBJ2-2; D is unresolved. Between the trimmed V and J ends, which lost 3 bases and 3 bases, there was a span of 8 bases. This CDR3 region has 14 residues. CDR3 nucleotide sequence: TGTGCCAGCAGTTTCTCTGTGTACACCGGGGAGCTGTTTTTT. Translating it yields CASSFSVYTGELFF.

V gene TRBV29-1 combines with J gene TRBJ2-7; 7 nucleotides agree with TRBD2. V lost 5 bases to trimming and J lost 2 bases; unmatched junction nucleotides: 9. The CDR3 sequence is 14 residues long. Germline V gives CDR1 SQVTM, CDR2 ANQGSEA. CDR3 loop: CSVRGGSGTYEQYF. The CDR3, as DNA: TGCAGCGTTCGGGGAGGGTCTGGGACCTACGAGCAGTACTTC.

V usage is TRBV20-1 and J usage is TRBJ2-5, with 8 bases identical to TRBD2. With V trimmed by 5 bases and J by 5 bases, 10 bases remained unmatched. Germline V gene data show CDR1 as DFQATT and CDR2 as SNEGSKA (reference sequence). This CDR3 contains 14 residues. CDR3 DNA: TGCAGTGCTCCGACGGGGGGGCCGGGGGAGACCCAGTACTTC. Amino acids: CSAPTGGPGETQYF.

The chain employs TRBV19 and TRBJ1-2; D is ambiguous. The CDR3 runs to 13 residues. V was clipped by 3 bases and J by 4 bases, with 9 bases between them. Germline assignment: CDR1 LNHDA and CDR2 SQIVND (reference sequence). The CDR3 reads CASSIGQIYGYTF. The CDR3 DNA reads TGTGCCAGTAGTATCGGGCAGATCTATGGCTACACCTTC.

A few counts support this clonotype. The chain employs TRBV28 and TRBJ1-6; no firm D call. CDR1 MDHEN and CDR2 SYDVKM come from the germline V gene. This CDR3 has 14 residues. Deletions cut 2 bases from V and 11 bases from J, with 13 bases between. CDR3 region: CASSLPPSRPPLHF. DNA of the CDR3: TGTGCCAGCAGTTTACCACCTTCAAGACCACCCCTCCACTTT.

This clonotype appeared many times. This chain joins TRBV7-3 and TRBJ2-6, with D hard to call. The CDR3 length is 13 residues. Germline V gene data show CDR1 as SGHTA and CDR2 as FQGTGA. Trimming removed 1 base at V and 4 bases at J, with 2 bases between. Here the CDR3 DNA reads TGTGCCAGCAGCTTAATGGGGGCCAACGTCCTGACTTTC. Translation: CASSLMGANVLTF.

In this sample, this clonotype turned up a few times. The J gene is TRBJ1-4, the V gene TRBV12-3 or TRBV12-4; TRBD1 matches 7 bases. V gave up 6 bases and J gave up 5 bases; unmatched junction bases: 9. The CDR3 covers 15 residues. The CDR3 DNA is TGTGCCAGCAGCCTGGGGCAGGGGGGAAATGAAAAACTGTTTTTT. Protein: CASSLGQGGNEKLFF.

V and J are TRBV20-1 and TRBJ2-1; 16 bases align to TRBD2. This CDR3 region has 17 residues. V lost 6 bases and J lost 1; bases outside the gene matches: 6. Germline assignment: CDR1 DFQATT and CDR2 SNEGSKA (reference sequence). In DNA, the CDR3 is TGCAGTGCCCGGGGACTAGCGGGGGGGCGGTCCTACAATGAGCAGTTCTTC. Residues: CSARGLAGGRSYNEQFF.

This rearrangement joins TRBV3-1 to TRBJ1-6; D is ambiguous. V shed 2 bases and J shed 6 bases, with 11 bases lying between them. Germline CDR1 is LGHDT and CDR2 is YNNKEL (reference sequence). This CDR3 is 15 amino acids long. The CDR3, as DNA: TGTGCCAGCAGCCAAACCCTCGAGGCTAATTCACCCCTCCACTTT. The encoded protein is CASSQTLEANSPLHF.

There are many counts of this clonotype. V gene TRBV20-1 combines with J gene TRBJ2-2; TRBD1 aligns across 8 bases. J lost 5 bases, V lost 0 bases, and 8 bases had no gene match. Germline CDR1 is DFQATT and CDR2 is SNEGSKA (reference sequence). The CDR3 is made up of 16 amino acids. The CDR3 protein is CSAREIETGATGELFF. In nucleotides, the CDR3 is TGCAGTGCTAGAGAAATCGAGACAGGGGCGACCGGGGAGCTGTTTTTT.

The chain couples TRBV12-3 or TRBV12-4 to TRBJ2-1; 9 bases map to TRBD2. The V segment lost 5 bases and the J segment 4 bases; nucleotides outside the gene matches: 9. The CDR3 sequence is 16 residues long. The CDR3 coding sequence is TGTGCCAGCAGTCTCAGACTAGCGGTAGCTTACAATGAGCAGTTCTTC. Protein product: CASSLRLAVAYNEQFF.

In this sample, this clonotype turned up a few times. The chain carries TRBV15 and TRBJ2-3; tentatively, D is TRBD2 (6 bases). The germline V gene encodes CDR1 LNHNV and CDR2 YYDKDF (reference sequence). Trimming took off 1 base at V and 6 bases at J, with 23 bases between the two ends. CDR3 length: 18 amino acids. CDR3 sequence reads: CATSRGLEEYAGRDTQYF. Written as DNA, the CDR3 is TGTGCCACCAGCAGAGGGCTAGAAGAGTACGCGGGGCGGGATACGCAGTATTTT.

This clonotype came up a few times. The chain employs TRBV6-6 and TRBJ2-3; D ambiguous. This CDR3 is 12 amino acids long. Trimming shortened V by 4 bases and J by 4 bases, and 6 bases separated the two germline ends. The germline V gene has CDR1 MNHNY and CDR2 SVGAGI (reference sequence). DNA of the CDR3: TGTGCCAGCAGTTGGGGATCAGATACGCAGTATTTT. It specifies CASSWGSDTQYF.

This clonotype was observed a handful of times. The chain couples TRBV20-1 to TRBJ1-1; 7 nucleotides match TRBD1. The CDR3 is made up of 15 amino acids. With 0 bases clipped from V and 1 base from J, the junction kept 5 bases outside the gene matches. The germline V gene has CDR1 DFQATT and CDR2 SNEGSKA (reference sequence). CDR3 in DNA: TGCAGTGCTAGAGATATAGGGGGCTCGAACACTGAAGCTTTCTTT. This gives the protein CSARDIGGSNTEAFF.

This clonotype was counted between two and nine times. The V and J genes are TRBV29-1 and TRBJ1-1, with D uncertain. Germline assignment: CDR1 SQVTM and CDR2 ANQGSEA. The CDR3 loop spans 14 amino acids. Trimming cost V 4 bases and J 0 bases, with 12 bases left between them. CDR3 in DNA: TGCAGCGTTGGGGCAGTTCTTATGAACACTGAAGCTTTCTTT. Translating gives CSVGAVLMNTEAFF.

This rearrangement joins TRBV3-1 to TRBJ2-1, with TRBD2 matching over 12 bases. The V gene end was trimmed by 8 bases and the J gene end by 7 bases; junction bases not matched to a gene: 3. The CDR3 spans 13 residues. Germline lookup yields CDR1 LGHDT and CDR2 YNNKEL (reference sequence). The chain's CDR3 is CASLTSGRNEQFF. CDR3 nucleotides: TGTGCCAGCTTAACTAGCGGGAGGAATGAGCAGTTCTTC.

The CDR3 loop reads CASGIQMLGPEKLFF. The CDR3 bases are TGTGCCAGCGGGATACAGATGCTGGGGCCTGAAAAACTGTTTTTT. The genes are TRBV12-3 or TRBV12-4 and TRBJ1-4, with a tentative D call TRBD1 (5 bases). CDR3 length: 15 residues. Trimming pared 8 bases from V and 7 bases from J, leaving 20 bases between.

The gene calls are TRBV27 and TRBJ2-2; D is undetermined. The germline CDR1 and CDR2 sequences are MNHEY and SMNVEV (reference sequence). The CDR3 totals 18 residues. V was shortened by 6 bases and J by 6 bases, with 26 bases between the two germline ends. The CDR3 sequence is CASSHIGSGDGSAGELFF. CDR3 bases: TGTGCCAGCAGCCATATCGGGTCTGGAGACGGAAGCGCCGGGGAGCTGTTTTTT.

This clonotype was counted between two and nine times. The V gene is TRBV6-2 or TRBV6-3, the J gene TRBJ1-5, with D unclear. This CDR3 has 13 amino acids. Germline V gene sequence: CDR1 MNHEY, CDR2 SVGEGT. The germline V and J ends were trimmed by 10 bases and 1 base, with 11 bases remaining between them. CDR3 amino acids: CATMGLSNQPQHF. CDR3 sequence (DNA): TGTGCCACCATGGGGTTGAGCAATCAGCCCCAGCATTTT.